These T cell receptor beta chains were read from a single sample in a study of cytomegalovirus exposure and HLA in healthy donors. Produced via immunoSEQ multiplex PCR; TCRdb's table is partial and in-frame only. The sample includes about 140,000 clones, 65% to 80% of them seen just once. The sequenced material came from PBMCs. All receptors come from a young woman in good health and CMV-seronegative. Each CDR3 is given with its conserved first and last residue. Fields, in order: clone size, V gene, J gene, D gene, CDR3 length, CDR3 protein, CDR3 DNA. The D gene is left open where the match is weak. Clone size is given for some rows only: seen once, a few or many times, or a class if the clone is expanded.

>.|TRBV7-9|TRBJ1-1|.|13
CASSPDINTEAFF
TGTGCCAGCAGCCCGGACATTAACACTGAAGCTTTCTTT
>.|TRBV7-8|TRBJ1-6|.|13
CASSFRRDSPLHF
TGTGCCAGCAGCTTCCGCAGGGATTCACCCCTCCACTTT
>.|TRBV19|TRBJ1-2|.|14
CASSLNGLAPGYTF
TGTGCCAGTAGTCTAAACGGACTGGCGCCGGGCTACACCTTC
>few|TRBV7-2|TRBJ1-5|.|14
CASSSDSGGQPQHF
TGTGCCAGCAGCTCGGACAGTGGAGGTCAGCCCCAGCATTTT
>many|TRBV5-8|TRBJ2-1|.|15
CASRSTGAVHNEQFF
TGTGCCAGCAGGTCCACGGGAGCGGTGCACAATGAGCAGTTCTTC
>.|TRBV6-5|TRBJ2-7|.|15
CASSYEPGNSYEQYF
TGTGCCAGCAGTTACGAGCCAGGGAATTCCTACGAGCAGTACTTC
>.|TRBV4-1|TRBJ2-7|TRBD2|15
CASSPRLAGPYEQYF
TGCGCCAGCAGCCCAAGGCTAGCGGGTCCCTACGAGCAGTACTTC
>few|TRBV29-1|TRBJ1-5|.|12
CSVGDSNQPQHF
TGCAGCGTTGGCGATAGCAATCAGCCCCAGCATTTT
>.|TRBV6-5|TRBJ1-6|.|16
CASSYSRGGENSPLHF
TGTGCCAGCAGTTACTCGAGAGGGGGGGAAAATTCACCCCTCCACTTT
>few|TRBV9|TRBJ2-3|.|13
CASSGGPTDTQYF
TGTGCCAGCAGCGGGGGCCCCACAGATACGCAGTATTTT
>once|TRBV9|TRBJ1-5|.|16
CASSVESRGSGQPQHF
TGTGCCAGCAGCGTAGAATCGAGAGGGAGCGGTCAGCCCCAGCATTTT
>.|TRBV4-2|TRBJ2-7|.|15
CASSQDWGRGIEQYF
TGTGCCAGCAGCCAAGATTGGGGCAGGGGAATCGAGCAGTACTTC
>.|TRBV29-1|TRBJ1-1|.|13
CSGRQLQNTEAFF
TGCAGCGGGAGACAGCTTCAGAACACTGAAGCTTTCTTT
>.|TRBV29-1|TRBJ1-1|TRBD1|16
CSGGGPRGRGDTEAFF
TGCAGCGGAGGCGGCCCCAGGGGGCGCGGGGACACTGAAGCTTTCTTT
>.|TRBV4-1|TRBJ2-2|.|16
CASSPGTALRPGELFF
TGCGCCAGCAGCCCAGGGACTGCCCTGCGTCCCGGGGAGCTGTTTTTT
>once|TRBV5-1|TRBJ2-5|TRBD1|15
CASSPDTRGQETQYF
TGCGCCAGCAGCCCGGATACCAGGGGGCAAGAGACCCAGTACTTC
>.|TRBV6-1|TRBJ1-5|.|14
CASSPTLHNQPQHF
TGTGCCAGCAGTCCCACACTACACAATCAGCCCCAGCATTTT
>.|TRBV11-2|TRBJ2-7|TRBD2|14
CASSSSGGSGEQYF
TGTGCCAGCAGCTCCTCGGGAGGTTCGGGAGAGCAGTACTTC
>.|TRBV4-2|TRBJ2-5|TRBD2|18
CASSQFARGGAGGETQYF
TGTGCCAGCAGCCAATTCGCCCGGGGGGGGGCCGGCGGGGAGACCCAGTACTTC
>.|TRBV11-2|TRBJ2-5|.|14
CASSLGTGQETQYF
TGTGCCAGCAGCTTAGGCACAGGTCAAGAGACCCAGTACTTC
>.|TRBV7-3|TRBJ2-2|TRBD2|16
CASSRLAGGITGELFF
TGTGCCAGCAGCCGACTAGCGGGGGGGATCACCGGGGAGCTGTTTTTT
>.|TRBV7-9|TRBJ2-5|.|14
CASSLPYLTETQYF
TGTGCCAGCAGCTTGCCCTACCTTACAGAGACCCAGTACTTC
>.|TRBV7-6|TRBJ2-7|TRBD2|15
CASSLERGTTYEQYF
TGTGCCAGCAGCTTAGAACGGGGGACTACCTACGAGCAGTACTTC
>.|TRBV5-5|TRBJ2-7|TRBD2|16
CASSLLGLAGSYEQYF
TGTGCCAGCAGCTTGCTAGGACTAGCGGGAAGCTACGAGCAGTACTTC
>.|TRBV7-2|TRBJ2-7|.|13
CASNGLGYGEQYF
TGTGCCAGCAACGGATTGGGCTACGGCGAACAGTACTTC
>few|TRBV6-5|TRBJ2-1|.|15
CASSPTANWANEQFF
TGTGCCAGCAGCCCGACGGCGAACTGGGCCAATGAGCAGTTCTTC
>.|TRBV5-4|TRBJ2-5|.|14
CASSWASDQETQYF
TGTGCCAGCAGCTGGGCTAGCGATCAAGAGACCCAGTACTTC
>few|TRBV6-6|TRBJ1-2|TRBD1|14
CASIRTGGYYGYTF
TGTGCCAGCATCCGGACAGGGGGCTACTATGGCTACACCTTC
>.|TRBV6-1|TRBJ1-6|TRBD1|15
CASSEMGTVNSPLHF
TGTGCCAGCAGTGAAATGGGGACAGTCAATTCACCCCTCCACTTT
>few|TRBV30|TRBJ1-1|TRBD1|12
CAWSSQGEEAFF
TGTGCCTGGAGTTCACAGGGGGAGGAAGCTTTCTTT
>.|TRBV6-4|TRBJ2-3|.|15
CASSEDSGSIRTQYF
TGTGCCAGCAGCGAGGACAGCGGCAGCATAAGGACGCAGTATTTT
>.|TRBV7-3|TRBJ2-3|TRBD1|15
CASSTQGAGSDTQYF
TGTGCCAGCAGCACACAGGGGGCGGGCTCAGATACGCAGTATTTT
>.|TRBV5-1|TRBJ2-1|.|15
CASTLLASSDHEQFF
TGCGCCAGCACCCTCCTGGCTAGTAGTGACCATGAGCAGTTCTTC
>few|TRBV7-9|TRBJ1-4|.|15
CASSLSDETRRKLFF
TGTGCCAGCAGCTTGAGCGACGAGACCCGAAGAAAACTGTTTTTT
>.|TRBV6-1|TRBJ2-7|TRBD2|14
CASSSGLASSEQYF
TGTGCCAGCAGTTCAGGACTAGCATCGTCCGAGCAGTACTTC
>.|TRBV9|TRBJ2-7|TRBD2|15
CASSLGLAGDYEQYF
TGTGCCAGCAGCCTTGGACTAGCGGGAGACTACGAGCAGTACTTC
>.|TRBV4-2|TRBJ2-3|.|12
CASSRGTDTQYF
TGTGCCAGCAGCCGAGGCACAGATACGCAGTATTTT
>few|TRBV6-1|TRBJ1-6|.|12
CASLGPDSPLHF
TGTGCCAGCTTGGGCCCCGATTCACCCCTCCACTTT
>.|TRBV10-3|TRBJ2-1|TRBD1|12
CATRTGGNEQFF
TGTGCCACCCGGACAGGGGGCAATGAGCAGTTCTTC
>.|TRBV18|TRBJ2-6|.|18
CASSKPGHHFSGANVLTF
TGTGCCAGCTCAAAGCCGGGACACCACTTCTCTGGGGCCAACGTCCTGACTTTC
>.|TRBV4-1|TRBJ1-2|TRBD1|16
CASSQEGDSTLYGYTF
TGCGCCAGCAGCCAAGAGGGGGACAGTACTCTATATGGCTACACCTTC
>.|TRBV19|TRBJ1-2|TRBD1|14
CASSMGTGGDGYTF
TGTGCCAGTAGTATGGGGACAGGGGGCGATGGCTACACCTTC
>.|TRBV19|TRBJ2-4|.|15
CASSPRGVAKNIQYF
TGTGCCAGTAGCCCCAGGGGGGTAGCCAAAAACATTCAGTACTTC
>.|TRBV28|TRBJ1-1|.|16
CASSRERGGLSTEAFF
TGTGCCAGCAGTAGGGAACGGGGGGGACTAAGCACTGAAGCTTTCTTT
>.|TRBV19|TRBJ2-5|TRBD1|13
CASRPRGLETQYF
TGTGCCAGTAGGCCCAGGGGGCTGGAGACCCAGTACTTC
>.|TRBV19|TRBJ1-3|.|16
CASSMGSGQSGNTIYF
TGTGCCAGTAGTATGGGCAGCGGTCAATCTGGAAACACCATATATTTT
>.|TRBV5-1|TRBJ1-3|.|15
CASSLGQLSGNTIYF
TGCGCCAGCAGCTTAGGACAGCTCTCTGGAAACACCATATATTTT
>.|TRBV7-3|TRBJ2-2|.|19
CASSLVGGPPPMGTGELFF
TGTGCCAGCAGCTTAGTCGGGGGACCCCCTCCGATGGGCACCGGGGAGCTGTTTTTT
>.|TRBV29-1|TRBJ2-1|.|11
CSVLRYNEQFF
TGCAGCGTCCTCCGCTACAATGAGCAGTTCTTC
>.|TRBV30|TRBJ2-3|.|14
CAWGVAGPTDTQYF
TGTGCCTGGGGTGTCGCGGGGCCGACAGATACGCAGTATTTT
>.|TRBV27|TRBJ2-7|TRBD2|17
CASSFLGTSVGSYEQYF
TGTGCCAGCAGTTTCCTTGGGACTAGCGTCGGCTCCTACGAGCAGTACTTC
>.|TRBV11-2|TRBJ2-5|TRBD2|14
CASSNGLATETQYF
TGTGCCAGCAGCAATGGACTAGCGACCGAGACCCAGTACTTC
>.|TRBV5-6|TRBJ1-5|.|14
CASSSRGGDQPQHF
TGTGCCAGCAGCTCACGTGGAGGGGATCAGCCCCAGCATTTT